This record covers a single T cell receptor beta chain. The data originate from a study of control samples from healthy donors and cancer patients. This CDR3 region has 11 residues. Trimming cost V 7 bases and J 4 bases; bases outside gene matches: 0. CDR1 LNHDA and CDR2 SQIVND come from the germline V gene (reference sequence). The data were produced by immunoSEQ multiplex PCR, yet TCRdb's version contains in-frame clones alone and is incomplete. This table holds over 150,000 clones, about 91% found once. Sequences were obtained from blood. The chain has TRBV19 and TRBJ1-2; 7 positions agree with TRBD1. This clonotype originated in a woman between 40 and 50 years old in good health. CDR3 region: CASTGGYGYTF. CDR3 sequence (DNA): TGTGCCAGTACAGGGGGCTATGGCTACACCTTC.